The T cell receptor beta chain described here comes from a study of cytomegalovirus exposure and HLA in healthy donors. Study-level results: Roughly uniform depth of sequencing across donors was assumed in presence/absence analyses. According to a later analysis, donors in an Asian-associated ancestry cluster reportedly had fewer N-insertions than the 666-donor mean.

The V segment lost 4 bases and the J segment 3 bases; nucleotides outside the gene matches: 5. CDR3 length: 14 residues. Germline loops: CDR1 MDHEN, CDR2 SYDVKM. The PCR ran on 60 Vbeta and 13 Jbeta primers. Repertoires were generated with immunoSEQ multiplex PCR, while TCRdb's copy carries only in-frame clones and drops some. The table shows approximately 160,000 clones, with 80% occurring only once. Regarding this clone: Its matching antigen is unknown.

The clonotype comes from a man aged 25-40 years in good health and CMV-seropositive. Source material: PBMCs. The chain uses TRBV28 and TRBJ2-7, with 8 bases lining up with TRBD1. The CDR3 coding sequence is TGTGCCAGCAGTTCAGGACAGGGAAACTACGAGCAGTACTTC. It translates to CASSSGQGNYEQYF.